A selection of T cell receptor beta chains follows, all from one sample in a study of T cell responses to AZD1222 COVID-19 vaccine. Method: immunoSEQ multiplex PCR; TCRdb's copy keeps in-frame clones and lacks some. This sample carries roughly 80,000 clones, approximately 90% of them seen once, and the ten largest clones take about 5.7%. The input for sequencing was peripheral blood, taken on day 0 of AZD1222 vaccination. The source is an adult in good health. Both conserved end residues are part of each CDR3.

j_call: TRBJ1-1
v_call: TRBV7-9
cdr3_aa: CASSPGQHTEAFF

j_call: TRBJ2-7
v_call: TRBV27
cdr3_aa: CASSSGTSYEQYF

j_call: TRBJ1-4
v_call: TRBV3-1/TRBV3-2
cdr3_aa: CASQDAGNEKLFF

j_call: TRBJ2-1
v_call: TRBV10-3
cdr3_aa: CAIFSGVWNEQFF

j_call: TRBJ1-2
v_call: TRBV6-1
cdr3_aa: CASSEAAGRRGYTF

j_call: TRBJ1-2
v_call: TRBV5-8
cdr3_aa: CASSFRFAGGGGYTF

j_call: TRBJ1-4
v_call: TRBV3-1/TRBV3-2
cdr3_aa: CASSQKAGRRTNEKLFF

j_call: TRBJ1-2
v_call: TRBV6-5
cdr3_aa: CASSLQYGQVYGYTF

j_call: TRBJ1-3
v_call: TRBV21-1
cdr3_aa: CASSTWDVLSGNTIYF

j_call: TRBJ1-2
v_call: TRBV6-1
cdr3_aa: CASSEARHGGYTF

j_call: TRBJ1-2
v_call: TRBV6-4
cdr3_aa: CASSAGGGFGYTF

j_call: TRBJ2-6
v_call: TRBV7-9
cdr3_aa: CASSSPGPSGANVLTF

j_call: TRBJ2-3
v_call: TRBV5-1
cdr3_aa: CASSYSTDTQYF

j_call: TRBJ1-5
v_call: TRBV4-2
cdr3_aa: CASSQGVGQTGQPQHF

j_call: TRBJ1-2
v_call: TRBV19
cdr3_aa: CASSNSGQHYGYTF

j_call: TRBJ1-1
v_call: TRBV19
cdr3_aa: CASSIDERMNTEAFF

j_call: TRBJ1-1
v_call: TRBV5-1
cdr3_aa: CASSLVQGNTEAFF

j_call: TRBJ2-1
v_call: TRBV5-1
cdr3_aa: CASSLSDEQFF

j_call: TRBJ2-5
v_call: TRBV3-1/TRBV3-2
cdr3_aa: CASSHVIETQYF

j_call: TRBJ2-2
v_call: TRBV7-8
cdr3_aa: CASSLGPGSAGELFF

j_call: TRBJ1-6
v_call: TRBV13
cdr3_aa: CASSLSRGFISPLHF

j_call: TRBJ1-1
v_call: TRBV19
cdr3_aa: CASSTKIRKDLEAFF

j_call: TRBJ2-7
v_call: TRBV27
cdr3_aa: CASSLLGYEQYF

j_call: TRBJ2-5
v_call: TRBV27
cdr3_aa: CASSSLEDLRETQYF

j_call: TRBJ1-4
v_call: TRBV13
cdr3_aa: CASSWRWATNEKLFF

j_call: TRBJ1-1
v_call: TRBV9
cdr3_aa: CASSVRMNTEAFF

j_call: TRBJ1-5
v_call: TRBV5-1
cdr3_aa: CASSHEAGDNQPQHF

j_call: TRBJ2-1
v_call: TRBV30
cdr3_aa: CAWGHARNNEQFF

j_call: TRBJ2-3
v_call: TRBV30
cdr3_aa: CAWSREGFTDTQYF

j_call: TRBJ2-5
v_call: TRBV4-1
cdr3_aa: CASSQVSNGGAQETQYF

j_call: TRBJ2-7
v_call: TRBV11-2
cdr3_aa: CASSPSHGLGEQYF

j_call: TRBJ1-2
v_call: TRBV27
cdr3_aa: CASSSVTAANYGYTF

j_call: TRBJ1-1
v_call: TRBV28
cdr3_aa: CASSLSYTEAFF

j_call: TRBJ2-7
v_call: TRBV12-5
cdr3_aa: CASGLTGGPEVCF

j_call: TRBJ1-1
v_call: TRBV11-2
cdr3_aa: CASSPRVLKRTEAFF

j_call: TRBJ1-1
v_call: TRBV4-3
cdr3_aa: CASSDFMRATEAFF

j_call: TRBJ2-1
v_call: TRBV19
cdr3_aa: CASSMQTSGNNEQFF

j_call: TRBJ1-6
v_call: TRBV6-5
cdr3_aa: CASSYRGRDNSPLHF

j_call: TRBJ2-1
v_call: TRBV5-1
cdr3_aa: CASSLLQGAAYNEQFF

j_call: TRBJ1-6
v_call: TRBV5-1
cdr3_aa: CASATSGTDFNSPLHF

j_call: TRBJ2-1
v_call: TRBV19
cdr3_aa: CASRSGYNEQFF

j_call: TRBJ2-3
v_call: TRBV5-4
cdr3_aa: CASSFGLATDTQYF

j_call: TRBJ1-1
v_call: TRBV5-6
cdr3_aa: CASSLYFRGGTEAFF

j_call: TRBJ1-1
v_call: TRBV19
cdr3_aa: CASADQANTEAFF

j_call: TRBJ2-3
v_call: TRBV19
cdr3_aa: CASRGGGTDTQYF

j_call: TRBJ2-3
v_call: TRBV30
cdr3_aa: CAWNSDLIRTDTQYF

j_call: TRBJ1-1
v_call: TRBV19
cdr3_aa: CASSGDNVNTEAFF

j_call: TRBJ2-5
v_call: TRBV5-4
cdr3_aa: CASSPRIQETQYF

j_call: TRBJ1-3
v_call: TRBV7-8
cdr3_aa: CASSSQGAGNTIYF

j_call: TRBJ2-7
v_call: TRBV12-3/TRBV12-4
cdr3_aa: CASQVRGTYEQYF

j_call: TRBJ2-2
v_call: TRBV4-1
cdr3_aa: CASSQVARDTGELFF

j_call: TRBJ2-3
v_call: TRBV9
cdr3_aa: CASSVGRGVTDTQYF

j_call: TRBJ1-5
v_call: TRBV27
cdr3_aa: CASSLGGQTSNQPQHF

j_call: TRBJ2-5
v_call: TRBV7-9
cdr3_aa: CASSLGSGGETQYF

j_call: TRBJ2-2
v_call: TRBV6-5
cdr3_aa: CASSYSRQGFTGELFF

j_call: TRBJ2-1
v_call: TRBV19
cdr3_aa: CASSREGSPFF

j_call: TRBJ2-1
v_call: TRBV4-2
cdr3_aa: CASSQELAGLYNEQFF

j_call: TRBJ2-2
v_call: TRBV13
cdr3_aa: CASSLDRGLSNTGELFF

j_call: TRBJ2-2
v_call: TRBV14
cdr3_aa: CASSHYSGGFFPGELFF